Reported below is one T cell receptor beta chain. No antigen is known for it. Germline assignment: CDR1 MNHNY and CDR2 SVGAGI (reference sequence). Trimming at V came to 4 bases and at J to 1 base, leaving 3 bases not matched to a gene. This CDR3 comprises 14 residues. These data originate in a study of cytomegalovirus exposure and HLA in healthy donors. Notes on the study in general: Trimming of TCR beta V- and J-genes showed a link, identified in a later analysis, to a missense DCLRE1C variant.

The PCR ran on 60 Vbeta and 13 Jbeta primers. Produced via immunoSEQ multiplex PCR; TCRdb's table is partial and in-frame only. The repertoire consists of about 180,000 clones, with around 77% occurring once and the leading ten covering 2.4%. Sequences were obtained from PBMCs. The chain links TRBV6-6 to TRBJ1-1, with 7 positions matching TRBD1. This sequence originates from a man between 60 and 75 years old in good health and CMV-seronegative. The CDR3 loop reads CASSLGTENTEAFF. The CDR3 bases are TGTGCCAGCAGTTTGGGGACAGAGAACACTGAAGCTTTCTTT.